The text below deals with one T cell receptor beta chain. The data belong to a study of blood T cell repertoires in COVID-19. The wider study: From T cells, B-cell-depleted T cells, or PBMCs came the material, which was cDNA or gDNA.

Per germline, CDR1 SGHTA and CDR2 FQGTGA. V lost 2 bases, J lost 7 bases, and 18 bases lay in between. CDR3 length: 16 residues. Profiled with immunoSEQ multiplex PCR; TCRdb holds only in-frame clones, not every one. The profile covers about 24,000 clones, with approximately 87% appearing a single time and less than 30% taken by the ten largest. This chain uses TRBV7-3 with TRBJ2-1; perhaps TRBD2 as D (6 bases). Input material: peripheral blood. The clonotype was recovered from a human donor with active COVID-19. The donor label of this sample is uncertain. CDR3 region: CASSLEGRPEGNEQFF. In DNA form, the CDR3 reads TGTGCCAGCAGCTTAGAGGGGAGGCCTGAGGGGAATGAGCAGTTCTTC. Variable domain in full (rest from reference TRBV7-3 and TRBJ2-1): GAGVSQTPSNKVTEKGKYVELRCDPISGHTALYWYRQSLGQGPEFLIYFQGTGAADDSGLPNDRFFAVRPEGSVSTLKIQRTERGDSAVYLCASSLEGRPEGNEQFFGPGTRLTVL.